This TCR beta chain came from a study of cytomegalovirus exposure and HLA in healthy donors. Germline V gene data show CDR1 as SNHLY and CDR2 as FYNNEI. Losses at the gene ends were 6 bases for V and 4 bases for J; bases not matched to a gene: 5. The CDR3 runs to 13 residues. Produced via immunoSEQ multiplex PCR; TCRdb's table is partial and in-frame only. The sample contains 300,000 to 350,000 clones, approximately 86% of which appear only once. The sequencing sample was made of PBMCs. The receptor was derived from a man younger than 40 in good health and CMV-seronegative. The chain uses TRBV2 and TRBJ1-1; the match to TRBD1 covers 7 bases. CDR3 nucleotide sequence: TGTGCCAGCAGGAGACAGGGAGGCACTGAAGCTTTCTTT. Translation: CASRRQGGTEAFF.